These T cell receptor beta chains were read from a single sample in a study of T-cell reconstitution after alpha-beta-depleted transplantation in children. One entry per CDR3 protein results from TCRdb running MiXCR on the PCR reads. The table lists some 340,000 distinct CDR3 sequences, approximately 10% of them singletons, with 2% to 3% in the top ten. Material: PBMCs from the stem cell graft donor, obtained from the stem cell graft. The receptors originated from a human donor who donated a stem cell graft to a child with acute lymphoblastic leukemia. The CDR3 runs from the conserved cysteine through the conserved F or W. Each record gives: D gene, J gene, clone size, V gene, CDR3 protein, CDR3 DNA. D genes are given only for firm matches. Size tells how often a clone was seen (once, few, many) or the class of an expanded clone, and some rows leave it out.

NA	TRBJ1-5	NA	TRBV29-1	CSVAAGLSNQPQHF	TGCAGCGTTGCCGCAGGGCTGAGCAATCAGCCCCAGCATTTT
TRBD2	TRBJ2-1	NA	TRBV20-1	CSARDPGLEAYNEQFF	TGCAGTGCTAGAGATCCGGGACTAGAGGCCTACAATGAGCAGTTCTTC
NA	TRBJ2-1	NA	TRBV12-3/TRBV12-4	CASSPSPGYNEQFF	TGTGCCAGCAGCCCGTCCCCGGGGTACAATGAGCAGTTCTTC
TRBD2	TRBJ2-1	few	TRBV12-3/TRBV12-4	CASGELAGARTEQFF	TGTGCCAGCGGGGAACTAGCGGGAGCTCGGACAGAGCAGTTCTTC
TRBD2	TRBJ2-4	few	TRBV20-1	CSAGTSGINIQYF	TGCAGTGCCGGGACTAGCGGGATCAACATTCAGTACTTC
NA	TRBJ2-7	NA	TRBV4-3	CASSQDRALEQYF	TGCGCCAGCAGCCAAGACAGGGCCCTCGAGCAGTACTTC
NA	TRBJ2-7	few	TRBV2	CASSERTGPYEQYF	TGTGCCAGCAGTGAAAGGACGGGGCCCTACGAGCAGTACTTC
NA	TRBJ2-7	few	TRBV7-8	CASSHRTYEQYF	TGTGCCAGCAGCCACAGGACCTACGAGCAGTACTTC
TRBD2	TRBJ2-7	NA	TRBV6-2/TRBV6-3	CASSYVSGREEQYF	TGTGCCAGCAGTTACGTGAGCGGGAGGGAAGAGCAGTACTTC
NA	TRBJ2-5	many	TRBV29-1	CSVDMDRRAQYF	TGCAGCGTTGATATGGACCGAAGGGCCCAGTACTTC
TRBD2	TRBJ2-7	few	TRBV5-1	CASGEGLAGHEQYF	TGCGCCAGCGGGGAGGGACTAGCGGGACACGAGCAGTACTTC
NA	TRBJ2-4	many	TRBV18	CASSHEGPSYF	TGTGCCAGCTCACATGAGGGGCCCTCGTACTTC
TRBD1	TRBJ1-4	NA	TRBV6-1	CASTTRATGDFHEKLFF	TGTGCCAGCACCACTAGGGCCACAGGGGATTTTCATGAAAAACTGTTTTTT
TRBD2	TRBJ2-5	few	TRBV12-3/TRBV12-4	CASSSMTSGRRETQYF	TGTGCCAGCAGTTCTATGACTAGCGGGAGGCGAGAGACCCAGTACTTC
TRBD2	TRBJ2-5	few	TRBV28	CAKRGLAGARETQYF	TGTGCCAAAAGGGGGCTAGCGGGAGCTCGGGAGACCCAGTACTTC
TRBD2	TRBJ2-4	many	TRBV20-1	CSAPGTSRNIQYF	TGCAGTGCCCCCGGGACTAGTAGAAACATTCAGTACTTC
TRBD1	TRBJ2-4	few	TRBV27	CASSLTGGYINIQYF	TGTGCCAGCAGTTTAACAGGGGGCTACATAAACATTCAGTACTTC